One sample yielded the 10 T cell receptor beta chains listed below, sequenced in a study of blood T cells in healthy people across ages. Sample-barcoded 5' priming and a J-beta primer mix drove a second PCR of about 6 to 12 cycles. TCRdb called the 5' RACE reads again in MiXCR, with one record for every CDR3 protein. Here the sample spans 500,000 to 600,000 distinct CDR3 sequences, roughly a quarter being singletons. The sample comprised blood. These receptors originate from a woman aged 70 to 79 in good health.

This clonotype was counted many times. The rearrangement links TRBV5-1 to TRBJ2-1, with 9 bases that match TRBD1. Germline CDR1 and CDR2: SGHRS and YFSETQ. CDR3 length: 14 residues. V shed 5 bases, J shed 4 bases, and the junction held 4 bases outside the gene matches. CDR3 DNA: TGCGCCAGCAGAACAGGGGGCGGGTACAATGAGCAGTTCTTC. Its protein is CASRTGGGYNEQFF.

V is TRBV5-1 and J is TRBJ2-5; D is undetermined. V lost 0 bases and J 3 bases, leaving 9 bases between the germline ends. This CDR3 has 14 residues. The germline V gene encodes CDR1 SGHRS and CDR2 YFSETQ. The CDR3 DNA sequence: TGCGCCAGCAGCTTGGGGCCAGGCGAAGAGACCCAGTACTTC. Its translation is CASSLGPGEETQYF.

The rearrangement uses TRBV20-1 and TRBJ2-1; D unclear. This CDR3 spans 16 amino acids. Per germline, CDR1 DFQATT and CDR2 SNEGSKA (reference sequence). V was pared by 0 bases and J by 5 bases, with 17 bases between. The CDR3 nucleotides are TGCAGTGCTAGAGATCGGACCCCACGGAACGACAATGAGCAGTTCTTC. Protein: CSARDRTPRNDNEQFF.

As to this clonotype: With a much larger clone just one base away, this may be a read error. This sequence joins TRBV10-2 and TRBJ2-2; possible D gene TRBD2, 5 bases. This CDR3 has 15 amino acids. Germline V gene data show CDR1 as WSHSY and CDR2 as SAAADI. CDR3 amino acids: CASSENSAATGELYF. In nucleotides, the CDR3 is TGCGCCAGCAGTGAGAATTCCGCAGCCACCGGGGAGCTGTATTTT.

The table lists this clonotype with a few counts. This chain joins TRBV9 and TRBJ2-4, with 16 bases fitting TRBD2. Losses at the gene ends were 4 bases for V and 3 bases for J; bases not matched to a gene: 13. This CDR3 spans 20 amino acids. Germline CDR1 is SGDLS and CDR2 is YYNGEE. Written as DNA, the CDR3 is TGTGCCAGCAGCTCCCGACCGGGACTAGCGGGGGGGCAAGGCAAAAACATTCAGTACTTC. Translating it yields CASSSRPGLAGGQGKNIQYF.

This chain uses TRBV7-9 with TRBJ2-7, with TRBD1 as a possible D gene (6 bases). The CDR3 spans 14 residues. In germline, CDR1 is SEHNR, CDR2 FQNEAQ (reference sequence). V lost 2 bases and J lost 5, with 13 bases in between. The chain's CDR3 is CASSLSTGTDEQYF. CDR3 DNA sequence: TGTGCCAGCAGCTTAAGTACAGGGACCGACGAGCAGTACTTC.

The V and J genes are TRBV4-1 and TRBJ2-1; D is uncertain. The germline V gene encodes CDR1 MGHRA and CDR2 YSYEKL. V lost 0 bases and J 0 bases, leaving 6 bases between the germline ends. There are 15 residues in the CDR3. As DNA, the CDR3 is TGCGCCAGCAGCCAAGATCCGAGCTCCTACAATGAGCAGTTCTTC. Translating gives CASSQDPSSYNEQFF.

The chain carries TRBV4-2 and TRBJ2-3; D tentatively fits TRBD1 or TRBD2 (5 bases each). The CDR3 consists of 16 residues. The germline gives CDR1 LGHNA, CDR2 YNFKEQ. Trimming took 2 bases from V and 2 from J, leaving 14 bases between them. For the CDR3, the DNA is TGTGCCAGCAGCCAAAATACCGGGGCCGCCACAGATACGCAGTATTTT. It encodes CASSQNTGAATDTQYF.

This clonotype was detected many times. J is TRBJ1-1 and V is TRBV6-2 or TRBV6-3; D gene ambiguous. The length of the CDR3 is 13 residues. Germline CDR1 is MNHEY and CDR2 is SVGEGT. Trimming removed 2 bases from V and 4 bases from J, with 8 bases in between. The CDR3 loop is CASSYIPTTEAFF. In DNA form, the CDR3 reads TGTGCCAGCAGTTACATCCCGACCACTGAAGCTTTCTTT.

The rearrangement uses TRBV21-1 and TRBJ1-2. TRBV21-1 is deemed a pseudogene. This CDR3 is 15 amino acids long. The CDR3 coding sequence is TGTGCCAGCAGCAAAAGGGGCAGGGCCACCTATGGCTACACCTTC. It specifies CASSKRGRATYGYTF.